This T cell receptor beta chain originates from a study of cytomegalovirus exposure and HLA in healthy donors. Trimming left V 5 bases short and J 5 bases short, with 17 bases between. CDR3 length equals 16 residues. Germline loops: CDR1 SGHNT, CDR2 YYREEE (reference sequence). The PCR used 60 Vbeta and 13 Jbeta primers. The table came from immunoSEQ multiplex PCR; TCRdb's copy has only in-frame clones and leaves some out. This table holds about 140,000 clones, approximately 78% found once. Material: PBMCs. This clonotype originated in a female donor in good health and CMV-seronegative. The chain employs TRBV5-4 and TRBJ1-6; TRBD1 might be the D (6 bases). CDR3 in amino acids: CASRGPGTIDNSPLHF. The CDR3 DNA reads as TGTGCCAGCAGGGGCCCCGGGACAATCGATAATTCACCCCTCCACTTT.